The 21 T cell receptor beta chains below all came from one sample that was sequenced in a study of blood T cell repertoires in COVID-19. Clones were read by immunoSEQ multiplex PCR, and TCRdb kept only the in-frame ones, dropping some. The sample contains over 250,000 clones, 90% of which appear only once. The sequenced material came from peripheral blood. Receptor source: a woman aged 45 to 65 with COVID-19, enrolled during active disease.

The chain links TRBV28 to TRBJ1-2, with a tentative D call TRBD1 (6 bases). Trimming removed 2 bases from V and 4 bases from J, with 8 bases in between. The CDR3 has 13 amino acids. In germline, CDR1 is MDHEN, CDR2 SYDVKM. This CDR3 reads CASSLGRGYGYTF. CDR3 sequence (DNA): TGTGCCAGCAGTTTAGGCAGGGGCTATGGCTACACCTTC.

The chain recombines TRBV5-1 with TRBJ1-2; D ambiguous. Looked up from germline, CDR1 is SGHRS and CDR2 is YFSETQ. V lost 4 bases, J lost 3 bases, and 7 bases lay in between. The CDR3 covers 12 residues. The chain's CDR3 is CASSRQDYGYTF. CDR3 sequence (DNA): TGCGCCAGCAGCCGACAAGACTATGGCTACACCTTC.

The chain carries TRBV2 and TRBJ1-5; D unclear. Germline CDR1 is SNHLY and CDR2 is FYNNEI. There are 14 residues in the CDR3. V was trimmed by 5 bases and J by 4 bases, leaving 12 bases between them. The CDR3 bases are TGTGCCAGCAGTTCCCGGGTCTCTAATCAGCCCCAGCATTTT. Translating it yields CASSSRVSNQPQHF.

This clone was detected only once. V and J are TRBV5-1 and TRBJ2-3; D is possibly TRBD1 (5 bases). CDR1 is SGHRS, CDR2 YFSETQ, per germline. CDR3 size: 16 residues. V lost 4 bases and J lost 0, with 15 bases in between. This CDR3 reads CASSRSADISTDTQYF. Here the CDR3 DNA reads TGCGCCAGCAGCCGCTCCGCGGACATTAGCACAGATACGCAGTATTTT.

The chain couples TRBV5-8 to TRBJ2-1; 11 bases line up with TRBD2. In germline, CDR1 is SGHTS, CDR2 YDEGEE. V lost 4 bases, J lost 4 bases, and 7 bases stayed unmatched. CDR3 length: 16 residues. In DNA form, the CDR3 reads TGTGCCAGCAGCCTCGTGGTAGCGGGAGGGTACAATGAGCAGTTCTTC. Translated, it gives CASSLVVAGGYNEQFF.

This clone was observed once. The chain recombines TRBV28 with TRBJ2-5; 7 positions match TRBD1. In germline, CDR1 is MDHEN, CDR2 SYDVKM. The trim removed 5 bases at V and 0 bases at J, leaving 9 bases unmatched. The CDR3 covers 16 residues. CDR3 DNA: TGTGCCAGCAGTCGTCTCGGGACAGCGTACCAAGAGACCCAGTACTTC. It translates to CASSRLGTAYQETQYF. Full variable domain (missing parts from reference TRBV28 and TRBJ2-5): DVKVTQSSRYLVKRTGEKVFLECVQDMDHENMFWYRQDPGLGLRLIYFSYDVKMKEKGDIPEGYSVSREKKERFSLILESASTNQTSMYLCASSRLGTAYQETQYFGPGTRLLVL.

This sequence joins TRBV7-8 and TRBJ2-7; the D gene is possibly TRBD1 (5 bases). Germline V gene data show CDR1 as SGHVS and CDR2 as FQNEAQ. The CDR3 runs to 17 residues. Between the trimmed V and J ends, which lost 5 bases and 3 bases, there was a span of 23 bases. The CDR3 sequence: CASSIVARDRYSYEQYF. DNA of the CDR3: TGTGCCAGCAGCATAGTTGCCAGGGATCGCTACAGCTACGAGCAGTACTTC.

Note on this clone: This same CDR3 is encoded by further DNA sequences in the sample. The rearrangement joins TRBV5-4 to TRBJ2-1; 8 bases line up with TRBD2. V dropped 0 bases and J dropped 5; count of bases not matched to a gene: 4. The CDR3 runs to 15 residues. Germline CDR1 reads SGHNT; CDR2 reads YYREEE (reference sequence). The CDR3 DNA reads as TGTGCCAGCAGCTTGGTAGCGGGACCAAACAATGAGCAGTTCTTC. Its protein product is CASSLVAGPNNEQFF.

The V gene is TRBV6-5, the J gene TRBJ1-2, with TRBD1 identical over 7 bases. There are 14 residues in the CDR3. Germline loops: CDR1 MNHEY, CDR2 SVGAGI. Trimming took 2 bases from V and 7 from J; bases not matched to a gene: 7. CDR3 DNA sequence: TGTGCCAGCAGTTACCTCGACAGGGCTGGTGGCTACACCTTC. This sequence encodes CASSYLDRAGGYTF.

V gene TRBV24-1 combines with J gene TRBJ2-1; no clear D gene. Germline V gene data show CDR1 as KGHDR and CDR2 as SFDVKD. Between the trimmed V and J ends, which lost 0 bases and 8 bases, there was a span of 13 bases. The CDR3 is 15 residues long. The chain's CDR3 is CATSDLRRESYEQFF. CDR3 DNA: TGTGCCACCAGTGATTTGAGGAGAGAAAGCTATGAGCAGTTCTTC.

The CDR3: CASSAPGGGPEQYF. The CDR3 DNA is TGTGCCAGTAGTGCCCCAGGGGGAGGCCCCGAGCAGTACTTC. The genes are TRBV19 and TRBJ2-7, with D possibly being TRBD1 (7 bases). V lost 5 bases, J lost 6 bases, and 17 bases lay in between. The CDR3 has 14 amino acids. Germline-derived CDR1 and CDR2 are LNHDA and SQIVND (reference sequence).

The V gene is TRBV21-1, the J gene TRBJ2-7; the table names TRBD2, a call not compared with the DNA. TRBV21-1 is an annotated pseudogene. This CDR3 region has 16 residues. Here the CDR3 DNA reads TGTGCCACCCCCGGAGCTAGCGGGTCAAGCTCCTACGAGCAGTACTTC. This codes for CATPGASGSSSYEQYF.

The J gene is TRBJ2-1, the V gene TRBV2; possible D gene TRBD1, 5 bases. Germline V gene data show CDR1 as SNHLY and CDR2 as FYNNEI. The length of the CDR3 is 15 residues. V dropped 5 bases and J dropped 0 bases, with 11 bases sitting between them. The CDR3 here is CASSRQLGSYNEQFF. CDR3 DNA sequence: TGTGCCAGCAGTCGACAGTTGGGCTCCTACAATGAGCAGTTCTTC.

This CDR3 is CASSARTGPYEQYF. The CDR3 region has the DNA TGTGCCAGCAGCGCGAGGACAGGGCCCTACGAGCAGTACTTC. V is TRBV9 and J is TRBJ2-7; TRBD1 matches at 8 bases. V trimming: 3 bases; J trimming: 2 bases; junction bases outside the gene matches: 4. This CDR3 has 14 amino acids. From germline, CDR1 is SGDLS and CDR2 YYNGEE.

The chain is built from TRBV24-1 and TRBJ2-1, with 13 bases fitting TRBD2. Germline trimming cut 2 bases from V and 6 bases from J; bases unmatched to any gene: 3. The CDR3 loop spans 16 amino acids. The germline gives CDR1 KGHDR, CDR2 SFDVKD. CDR3: CATSDWTSGSINEQFF. In DNA form, the CDR3 reads TGTGCCACCAGTGATTGGACTAGCGGGAGTATCAATGAGCAGTTCTTC.

This clone was detected only a few times. V usage is TRBV5-4 and J usage is TRBJ2-2; tentatively, D is TRBD2 (6 bases). Between the trimmed V and J ends, which lost 0 bases and 7 bases, there was a span of 16 bases. The CDR3 sequence is 16 residues long. Germline-derived CDR1 and CDR2 are SGHNT and YYREEE (reference sequence). Here the CDR3 reads CASSLGLRELSGELFF. CDR3 nucleotide sequence: TGTGCCAGCAGCTTGGGTCTCCGGGAGTTGAGCGGGGAGCTGTTTTTT.

The chain combines TRBV19 with TRBJ2-1, with 14 bases fitting TRBD2. Germline values: CDR1 LNHDA, CDR2 SQIVND (reference sequence). V lost 2 bases and J lost 5; bases outside the gene matches: 2. The length of the CDR3 is 16 residues. CDR3 sequence reads: CASSILGLAGDNEQFF. CDR3 sequence (DNA): TGTGCCAGTAGTATACTGGGACTAGCGGGGGACAATGAGCAGTTCTTC.

The chain employs TRBV7-9 and TRBJ1-2; 7 positions agree with TRBD1. The CDR3 extends over 16 amino acids. V lost 5 bases and J lost 1; bases outside the gene matches: 10. CDR1 and CDR2 from the germline V gene are SEHNR and FQNEAQ (reference sequence). CDR3 residues: CASSTPGTAYNYGYTF. The CDR3 region has the DNA TGTGCCAGCAGCACACCAGGGACAGCTTATAACTATGGCTACACCTTC.

The chain recombines TRBV5-8 with TRBJ2-1, with 8 bases that match TRBD2. Trimming took 1 base from V and 6 from J; bases not matched to a gene: 6. Germline V CDR1 and CDR2: SGHTS, YDEGEE. The CDR3 is 15 amino acids. The CDR3 coding sequence is TGTGCCAGCAGCTTGAACGGGAGGGCCGCCAATGAGCAGTTCTTC. This translates into CASSLNGRAANEQFF.

The gene calls are TRBV5-1 and TRBJ1-4; 7 nucleotides match TRBD1. The CDR3 spans 14 residues. Germline trimming cut 3 bases from V and 4 bases from J; bases unmatched to any gene: 3. Germline assignment: CDR1 SGHRS and CDR2 YFSETQ. CDR3 region: CASSSGTVNEKLFF. CDR3 bases: TGCGCCAGCAGCTCAGGGACAGTTAATGAAAAACTGTTTTTT.

The rearrangement links TRBV7-9 to TRBJ1-2, with TRBD1 identical over 8 bases. The J segment lost 2 bases and the V segment lost 2 bases, leaving 4 bases of the junction unmatched. Germline V gene sequence: CDR1 SEHNR, CDR2 FQNEAQ (reference sequence). This CDR3 comprises 15 residues. The CDR3 nucleotides are TGTGCCAGCAGCTTACAGGGGGCGGGGAACTATGGCTACACCTTC. Protein: CASSLQGAGNYGYTF.